This T cell receptor (delta chain) was profiled in a study of γδ T cells in repeated Plasmodium falciparum infection. Study-wide results and caveats: In Vdelta2-negative, largely Vdelta1+, gammadelta repertoires, repeated controlled infections appeared to drive clonal selection waves.

With V trimmed by 3 bases and J by 3 bases, 15 bases remained unmatched. CDR3 size: 18 residues. The germline CDR1 and CDR2 sequences are TSWWSYY and QGS. This clone came up a few times. Its antigen is not known. A read error likely explains why the TCRdb protein, taken from a much larger clone, differs from this DNA's translation at residue 8; the protein shown is translated from the DNA. Gammadelta T cells were flow-sorted from PBMC into Vgamma9/Vdelta2+ and Vdelta2-negative populations for bulk analysis. TCRdb re-called the multiplex PCR reads using CATT. This repertoire shows tens of thousands of delta-chain clones, 0.95% to 1% found once; its top ten account for 9% to 10%.

Source material: gamma-delta T cells from blood. This TCR was recovered from a pool of human donors (malaria-infected and uninfected, not separated). The chain combines TRDV1 with TRDJ1, with 8 bases matching TRDD3. The CDR3 spells CALGDAFPSRDTADKLIF. The CDR3 DNA reads as TGTGCTCTTGGGGACGCTTTCCCGTCGAGGGATACGGCCGATAAACTCATCTTT.